The table lists the clone carrying this TCR beta chain with a few counts. Its antigen is unknown. The source of the sample is a study of post-analysis software for immune sequencing data. Overall study findings and caveats: Relative to controls, patients had 4 or 5 TRBV segments at higher frequency, with TRBV5-6, TRBV5-1 and TRBV20-1 among these.

Unique molecular identifiers tagged the TCR beta cDNA libraries. TCRdb redid the calling of the PCR reads with MiXCR, one entry per CDR3 protein. The table includes 550,000 to 700,000 distinct CDR3 sequences, about 40% detected once. The germline gives CDR1 DFQATT, CDR2 SNEGSKA (reference sequence). Trimming took 3 bases from V and 3 from J, leaving 18 bases between them. The length of the CDR3 is 15 residues. The TCR comes from a girl aged 5-17 years with multiple sclerosis. V is TRBV20-1 and J is TRBJ2-7, with unresolved D. The material sequenced was blood. CDR3 region: CSASLRMQVDYEQYF. DNA of the CDR3: TGCAGTGCTAGCCTACGAATGCAGGTGGACTACGAGCAGTACTTC.